The following is a TCR beta chain sequence with its context. CDR3 length: 14 amino acids. Germline CDR1 and CDR2: SGHAT and FQNNGV. Trimming took off 2 bases at V and 4 bases at J, with 11 bases between the two ends. This entry comes from a study of blood T cell repertoires in COVID-19. Background on the study: Sources were T cells, B-cell-depleted T cells, or PBMCs; the material itself was cDNA or gDNA.

Profiled with immunoSEQ multiplex PCR; TCRdb holds only in-frame clones, not every one. This sample has about 210,000 clones, with 80% to 90% found just once. The chain combines TRBV11-2 with TRBJ1-1; no reliable D call. The material sequenced was peripheral blood. The sequence was obtained from a woman between 45 and 60 years old with active or convalescent COVID-19. The CDR3: CASSLSGRGTEAFF. The CDR3, as DNA: TGTGCCAGCAGCTTATCCGGTCGGGGCACTGAAGCTTTCTTT.